Presented here are 28 T cell receptor beta chains from one specimen sequenced in a study of blood T cell repertoires in COVID-19 (TCRdb year 2020). The library was built by means of the immunoSEQ multiplex PCR assay. The source is immuneACCESS, and TCRdb retained only in-frame sequences with V and J called. Part of the clones is not carried over; for the studies checked, unresolved V genes explain less than half of this, and the remainder is unexplained. Present in this sample are approximately 350,000 clones, about four fifths of which were seen just once. About 3% of the sample belongs to the ten largest clones. Source material: peripheral blood. The receptors shown here come from a man aged 25-45 years with active or convalescent COVID-19.

The rearrangement joins TRBV6-5 to TRBJ2-7; TRBD1 matches at 8 bases. The CDR3 spans 15 residues. Germline V CDR1 and CDR2: MNHEY, SVGAGI. V dropped 3 bases and J dropped 5; count of bases not matched to a gene: 9. The CDR3 sequence is CASSYGAGQVNEQYF. CDR3 DNA: TGTGCCAGCAGTTATGGGGCGGGACAGGTTAACGAGCAGTACTTC.

The chain recombines TRBV30 with TRBJ1-2; no firm D call. The V and J ends lost 1 base and 8 bases respectively, with 11 bases between them. Germline assignment: CDR1 GTSNPN and CDR2 SVGIG (reference sequence). This CDR3 region has 12 residues. The CDR3 nucleotides are TGTGCCTGGAGTGAGTCCCCGGAGGGCTACACCTTC. Protein: CAWSESPEGYTF.

V is TRBV21-1 and J is TRBJ2-7; TRBD2 is the table's D call, not checked against the DNA. TRBV21-1 is reported as a pseudogene. This CDR3 has 15 residues. The CDR3 here is CASGQRGGGRYEQYF. In DNA form, the CDR3 reads TGTGCCAGCGGACAGCGGGGAGGGGGAAGATACGAGCAGTACTTC.

The chain uses TRBV19 and TRBJ2-2; tentatively, D is TRBD1 (5 bases). Germline assignment: CDR1 LNHDA and CDR2 SQIVND (reference sequence). Trimming pared 3 bases from V and 4 bases from J, leaving 9 bases between. This CDR3 has 14 residues. The CDR3 DNA reads as TGTGCCAGTAGTATGGGGCAAGTCACCGGGGAGCTGTTTTTT. The encoded protein is CASSMGQVTGELFF. Using reference TRBV19 and TRBJ2-2 for the parts outside the CDR3, the full variable domain is DGGITQSPKYLFRKEGQNVTLSCEQNLNHDAMYWYRQDPGQGLRLIYYSQIVNDFQKGDIAEGYSVSREKKESFPLTVTSAQKNPTAFYLCASSMGQVTGELFFGEGSRLTVL.

This chain uses TRBV9 with TRBJ2-7, with 7 bases that match TRBD1. Trimming took 4 bases from V and 7 from J; bases not matched to a gene: 17. Germline V lookup: CDR1 SGDLS, CDR2 YYNGEE. The CDR3 length is 16 residues. CDR3 coding DNA: TGTGCCAGCAGCCCCACAGGGGACGAACCAACGGGAGAGCAGTACTTC. Encoded protein: CASSPTGDEPTGEQYF.

This rearrangement joins TRBV24-1 to TRBJ2-3; 11 bases align to TRBD2. The germline CDR1 and CDR2 sequences are KGHDR and SFDVKD. The CDR3 is made up of 15 amino acids. V lost 7 bases to trimming and J lost 2 bases; unmatched junction nucleotides: 4. The CDR3 DNA sequence: TGTGCCACCAGGAAGGGACTAGCGGACACAGATACGCAGTATTTT. Translated, it gives CATRKGLADTDTQYF.

V gene TRBV19 combines with J gene TRBJ1-2, with 8 bases matching TRBD1. The CDR3 consists of 13 residues. Trimming cost V 10 bases and J 4 bases; bases outside gene matches: 8. Per germline, CDR1 LNHDA and CDR2 SQIVND (reference sequence). The CDR3: CATRTGKIYGYTF. Here the CDR3 DNA reads TGTGCCACCCGGACAGGGAAGATCTATGGCTACACCTTC.

This chain links TRBV2 with TRBJ1-6, with a possible D match to TRBD1 (6 bases). This CDR3 is 15 amino acids long. The germline CDR1 and CDR2 sequences are SNHLY and FYNNEI. Trimming left V 3 bases short and J 6 bases short, with 12 bases between. In DNA, the CDR3 is TGTGCCAGCAGTGAGTACAGGGCAAGTAATTCACCCCTCCACTTT. Its protein product is CASSEYRASNSPLHF.

J is TRBJ2-7 and V is TRBV4-2; no clear D gene. The germline gives CDR1 LGHNA, CDR2 YNFKEQ. The CDR3 contains 12 residues. The ends were cut back, 0 bases at V and 2 bases at J, with 2 bases in the middle. Here the CDR3 DNA reads TGTGCCAGCAGCCAAGACGCCTACGAGCAGTACTTC. Translating gives CASSQDAYEQYF.

The chain has TRBV15 and TRBJ1-5, with no clear D. Trimming pared 0 bases from V and 1 base from J, leaving 19 bases between. The germline V gene has CDR1 LNHNV and CDR2 YYDKDF (reference sequence). The CDR3 consists of 19 residues. CDR3 region: CATSRDWGGSWESNQPQHF. The CDR3 bases are TGTGCCACCAGCAGAGATTGGGGAGGCTCCTGGGAGAGCAATCAGCCCCAGCATTTT.

This chain links TRBV4-3 with TRBJ2-1, with 10 positions matching TRBD1. The V and J ends lost 0 bases and 8 bases, in that order; junction bases with no gene match: 7. The CDR3 covers 16 residues. The germline CDR1 and CDR2 sequences are LGHNA and YSLEER. CDR3 sequence reads: CASSQEWGQGIDEQFF. CDR3 DNA sequence: TGCGCCAGCAGCCAAGAATGGGGACAGGGGATCGATGAGCAGTTCTTC.

V and J are TRBV7-6 and TRBJ2-7; 14 nucleotides align to TRBD2. After removal of 5 bases from V and 4 bases from J, the junction contained 7 bases not matched to a gene. Germline V gives CDR1 SGHVS, CDR2 FNYEAQ. The CDR3 has 16 residues. CDR3 region: CASSLGTSGSRYEQYF. DNA of the CDR3: TGTGCCAGCAGCCTTGGGACTAGCGGGAGTCGGTACGAGCAGTACTTC.

V and J are TRBV5-1 and TRBJ2-5, with D tentatively TRBD1 (6 bases). Germline CDR1 and CDR2: SGHRS and YFSETQ. The CDR3 consists of 15 residues. Between the trimmed V and J ends, which lost 1 base and 4 bases, there was a span of 14 bases. In nucleotides, the CDR3 is TGCGCCAGCAGCTTGTTGTGGGGGCAGAGAGAGACCCAGTACTTC. This codes for CASSLLWGQRETQYF.

The V and J genes are TRBV6-1 and TRBJ1-2; maybe TRBD1 (5 bases). The germline gives CDR1 MNHNS, CDR2 SASEGT. The CDR3 spans 13 residues. V lost 2 bases to trimming and J lost 8 bases, with 12 bases between them. The CDR3 DNA sequence: TGTGCCAGCAGTGAATCAGGGAGGCACGGCTACACCTTC. Its protein product is CASSESGRHGYTF.

This rearrangement joins TRBV28 to TRBJ2-7; a weak D match, TRBD1 (6 bases). The CDR3 has 14 amino acids. Trimming took off 7 bases at V and 6 bases at J, with 19 bases between the two ends. CDR1 is MDHEN and CDR2 is SYDVKM in the germline V gene. CDR3: CASTEQGSHLEQYF. Here the CDR3 DNA reads TGTGCCAGCACCGAACAGGGCTCGCATCTCGAGCAGTACTTC.

This sequence joins TRBV4-3 and TRBJ2-6, with 8 bases identical to TRBD1. In germline, CDR1 is LGHNA, CDR2 YSLEER. The length of the CDR3 is 19 residues. V was pared by 0 bases and J by 0 bases, with 7 bases of the junction left unmatched. The chain's CDR3 is CASSQDLAGGFSGANVLTF. The CDR3 coding sequence is TGCGCCAGCAGCCAAGATCTGGCAGGGGGCTTCTCTGGGGCCAACGTCCTGACTTTC.

The CDR3 region has the DNA TGTGCCAGCAGTACCGGGACAGGGGGCTATGGCTACACCTTC. Amino acid sequence: CASSTGTGGYGYTF. The chain is built from TRBV6-5 and TRBJ1-2; 11 bases align to TRBD1. Germline CDR1 MNHEY, CDR2 SVGAGI. The CDR3 length is 14 residues. Trimming at V came to 5 bases and at J to 4 bases, leaving 3 bases not matched to a gene.

The chain links TRBV6-5 to TRBJ1-3; the match to TRBD1 covers 9 bases. The CDR3 covers 13 residues. V shed 8 bases, J shed 8 bases, and the junction held 7 bases outside the gene matches. From germline, CDR1 is MNHEY and CDR2 SVGAGI. CDR3 bases: TGTGCCAGCGGACGGGACAGGGAGGACACCATATATTTT. Amino acid sequence: CASGRDREDTIYF.

The chain employs TRBV2 and TRBJ2-1; TRBD2 matches at 7 bases. Germline V lookup: CDR1 SNHLY, CDR2 FYNNEI. CDR3 size: 13 residues. The ends lost 7 bases at V and 4 bases at J; junction bases unmatched: 4. The CDR3 DNA reads TGTGCCAGCATCAGCGGGACTTACAATGAGCAGTTCTTC. Translating it yields CASISGTYNEQFF. Full variable domain (outside the CDR3, taken from reference TRBV2 and TRBJ2-1): EPEVTQTPSHQVTQMGQEVILRCVPISNHLYFYWYRQILGQKVEFLVSFYNNEISEKSEIFDDQFSVERPDGSNFTLKIRSTKLEDSAMYFCASISGTYNEQFFGPGTRLTVL.

This chain links TRBV7-6 with TRBJ2-5, with 11 bases lining up with TRBD1. V was pared by 3 bases and J by 5 bases, with 5 bases of the junction left unmatched. The CDR3 has 15 amino acids. Germline-derived CDR1 and CDR2 are SGHVS and FNYEAQ. CDR3 DNA sequence: TGTGCCAGCAGCTTCACCGGGACAGGGGGGGAGACCCAGTACTTC. Amino acids: CASSFTGTGGETQYF.

V is TRBV5-1 and J is TRBJ1-1; tentative D call: TRBD1 (5 bases). Trimming removed 0 bases at V and 3 bases at J, with 9 bases between. Per the germline V gene, CDR1 is SGHRS and CDR2 is YFSETQ. This CDR3 region has 14 residues. The DNA of the CDR3 is TGCGCCAGCAGCTTGGGGGGCAGTCACACTGAAGCTTTCTTT. This codes for CASSLGGSHTEAFF. Supplemented by reference TRBV5-1 and TRBJ1-1, the full variable domain reads KAGVTQTPRYLIKTRGQQVTLSCSPISGHRSVSWYQQTPGQGLQFLFEYFSETQRNKGNFPGRFSGRQFSNSRSEMNVSTLELGDSALYLCASSLGGSHTEAFFGQGTRLTVV.

This clone was observed a few times. The chain recombines TRBV6-6 with TRBJ2-7, with 9 bases lining up with TRBD1. Looked up from germline, CDR1 is MNHNY and CDR2 is SVGAGI (reference sequence). Trimming cost V 5 bases and J 2 bases; bases outside gene matches: 13. The CDR3 extends over 17 amino acids. CDR3: CASSQVGTGRYPYEQYF. The CDR3 coding sequence is TGTGCCAGCAGTCAGGTTGGGACAGGGCGCTACCCCTACGAGCAGTACTTC.

The V and J genes are TRBV11-2 and TRBJ2-2; D possibly corresponds to TRBD2 (6 bases). CDR1 and CDR2 (germline): SGHAT, FQNNGV. The CDR3 has 15 amino acids. Between the trimmed V and J ends, which lost 5 bases and 1 base, there was a span of 11 bases. The CDR3 DNA sequence: TGTGCCAGCAGCCGCGGAGGGAGGAACACCGGGGAGCTGTTTTTT. The encoded protein is CASSRGGRNTGELFF.

CDR3 bases: TGTGCCAGCAGTTCCAGGGGAAAGTACAATGAGCAGTTCTTC. Protein: CASSSRGKYNEQFF. The rearrangement uses TRBV6-2 or TRBV6-3 and TRBJ2-1; weak D call: TRBD1 (6 bases). The CDR3 is 14 amino acids. Per germline, CDR1 MNHEY and CDR2 SVGEGT. The V end was cut by 4 bases, the J end by 4 bases, with 11 bases between.

The chain links TRBV9 to TRBJ1-2, with a tentative D call TRBD1 (5 bases). The CDR3 covers 15 residues. CDR1 and CDR2 (germline): SGDLS, YYNGEE. The V end was cut by 0 bases, the J end by 9 bases, with 18 bases between. The CDR3 region has the DNA TGTGCCAGCAGCGTAGCTCCCGACAGTTACAGGCGCTACACCTTC. This sequence encodes CASSVAPDSYRRYTF.

The chain carries TRBV27 and TRBJ1-6; D gene ambiguous. Trimming removed 4 bases from V and 8 bases from J, with 6 bases in between. In germline, CDR1 is MNHEY, CDR2 SMNVEV (reference sequence). CDR3 size: 12 residues. The CDR3 here is CASSSPYSPLHF. CDR3 bases: TGTGCCAGCAGTTCCCCTTATTCACCCCTCCACTTT.

The CDR3 nucleotides read TGCGCCAGGACGACTAGCGCCAACGAGCAGTACTTC. Translation: CARTTSANEQYF. The chain employs TRBV23-1 and TRBJ2-7, with 8 bases identical to TRBD2. TRBV23-1 is an open reading frame whose function is uncertain. The CDR3 runs 12 residues. Trimming cost V 9 bases and J 5 bases; bases outside gene matches: 6.

This sequence joins TRBV6-6 and TRBJ2-1, with TRBD2 matching 11 bases. V was pared by 1 base and J by 12 bases, with 11 bases of the junction left unmatched. Germline loops: CDR1 MNHNY, CDR2 SVGAGI (reference sequence). This CDR3 is 16 amino acids long. CDR3 loop: CASSYFGTSGPEGQFF. Written as DNA, the CDR3 is TGTGCCAGCAGTTACTTCGGGACTAGCGGTCCTGAGGGGCAGTTCTTC.